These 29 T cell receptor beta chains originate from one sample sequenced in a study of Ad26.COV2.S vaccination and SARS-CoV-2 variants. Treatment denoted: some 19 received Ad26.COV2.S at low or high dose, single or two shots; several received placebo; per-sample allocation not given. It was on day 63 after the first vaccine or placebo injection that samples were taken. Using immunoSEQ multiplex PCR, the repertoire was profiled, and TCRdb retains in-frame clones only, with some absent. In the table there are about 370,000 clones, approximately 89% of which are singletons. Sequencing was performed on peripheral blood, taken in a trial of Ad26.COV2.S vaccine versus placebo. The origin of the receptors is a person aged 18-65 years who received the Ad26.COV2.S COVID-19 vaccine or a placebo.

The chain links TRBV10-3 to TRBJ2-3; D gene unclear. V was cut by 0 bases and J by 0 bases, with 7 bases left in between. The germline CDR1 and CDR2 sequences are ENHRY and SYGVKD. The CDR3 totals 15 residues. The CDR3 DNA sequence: TGTGCCATCAGTGAGTCGGTGAGGAGCACAGATACGCAGTATTTT. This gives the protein CAISESVRSTDTQYF.

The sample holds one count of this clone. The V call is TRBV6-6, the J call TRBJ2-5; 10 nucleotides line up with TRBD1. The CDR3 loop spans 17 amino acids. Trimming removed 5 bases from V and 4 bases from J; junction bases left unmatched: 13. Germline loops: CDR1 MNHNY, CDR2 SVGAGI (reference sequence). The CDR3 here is CASSPDRGRPLSETQYF. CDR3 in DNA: TGTGCCAGCAGTCCCGACAGGGGGCGCCCTTTATCAGAGACCCAGTACTTC.

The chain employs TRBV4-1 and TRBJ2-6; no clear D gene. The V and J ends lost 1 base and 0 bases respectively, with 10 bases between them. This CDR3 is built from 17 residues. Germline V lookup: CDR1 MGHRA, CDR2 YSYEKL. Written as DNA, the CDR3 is TGCGCCAGCAGCCAAGCCCCTTTCACCTCTGGGGCCAACGTCCTGACTTTC. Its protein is CASSQAPFTSGANVLTF.

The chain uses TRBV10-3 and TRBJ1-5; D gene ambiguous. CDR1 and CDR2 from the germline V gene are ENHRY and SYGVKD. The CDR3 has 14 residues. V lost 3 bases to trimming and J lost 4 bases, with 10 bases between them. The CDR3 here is CAISEGHSNQPQHF. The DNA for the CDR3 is TGTGCCATCAGTGAAGGGCACTCGAATCAGCCCCAGCATTTT.

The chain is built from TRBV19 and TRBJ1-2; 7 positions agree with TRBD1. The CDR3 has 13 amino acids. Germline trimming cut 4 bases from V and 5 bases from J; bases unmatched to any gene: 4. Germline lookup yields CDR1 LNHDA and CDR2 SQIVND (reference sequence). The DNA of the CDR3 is TGTGCCAGTAGTAGGGACAGAAAATATGGCTACACCTTC. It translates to CASSRDRKYGYTF.

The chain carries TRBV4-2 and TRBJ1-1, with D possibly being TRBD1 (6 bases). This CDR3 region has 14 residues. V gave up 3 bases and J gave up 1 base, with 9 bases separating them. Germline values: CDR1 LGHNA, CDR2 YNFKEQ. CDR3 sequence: CASSHIGGNTEAFF. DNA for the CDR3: TGTGCCAGCAGCCACATAGGGGGGAACACTGAAGCTTTCTTT.

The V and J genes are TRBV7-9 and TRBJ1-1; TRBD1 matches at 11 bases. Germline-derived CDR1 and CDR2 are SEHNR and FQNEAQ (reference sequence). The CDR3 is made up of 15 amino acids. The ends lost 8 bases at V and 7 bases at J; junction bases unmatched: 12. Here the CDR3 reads CASVLRLGTGGEAFF. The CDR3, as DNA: TGTGCCAGCGTGCTCCGACTCGGGACAGGGGGTGAAGCTTTCTTT.

CDR3 DNA sequence: TGTGCCAGCAGCTCCCTAGCGGGAGTTACCGGGGAGCTGTTTTTT. Its translation: CASSSLAGVTGELFF. The chain couples TRBV7-9 to TRBJ2-2, with 10 positions matching TRBD2. Unmatched junction bases numbered 4, after V lost 4 bases and J lost 5 bases. Germline V lookup: CDR1 SEHNR, CDR2 FQNEAQ (reference sequence). This CDR3 contains 15 residues.

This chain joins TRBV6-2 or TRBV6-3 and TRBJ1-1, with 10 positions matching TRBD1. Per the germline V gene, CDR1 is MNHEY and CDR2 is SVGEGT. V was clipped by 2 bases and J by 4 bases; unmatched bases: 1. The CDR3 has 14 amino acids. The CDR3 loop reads CASSYRTGGTEAFF. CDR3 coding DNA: TGTGCCAGCAGTTACCGGACAGGGGGCACTGAAGCTTTCTTT.

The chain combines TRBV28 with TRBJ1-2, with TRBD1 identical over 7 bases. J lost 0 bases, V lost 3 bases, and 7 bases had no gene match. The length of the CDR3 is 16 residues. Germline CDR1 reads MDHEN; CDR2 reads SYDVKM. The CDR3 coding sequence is TGTGCCAGCAGTTTGACGGGACAGAAGTCTAACTATGGCTACACCTTC. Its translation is CASSLTGQKSNYGYTF.

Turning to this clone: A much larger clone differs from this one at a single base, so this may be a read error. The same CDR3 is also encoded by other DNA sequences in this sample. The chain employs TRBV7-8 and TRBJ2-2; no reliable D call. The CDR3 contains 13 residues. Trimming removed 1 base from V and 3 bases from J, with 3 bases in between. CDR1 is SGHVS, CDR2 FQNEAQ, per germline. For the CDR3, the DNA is TGTGCCAGCAGCTTAGTAGACACCGGGGAGCTGTTTTTT. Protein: CASSLVDTGELFF.

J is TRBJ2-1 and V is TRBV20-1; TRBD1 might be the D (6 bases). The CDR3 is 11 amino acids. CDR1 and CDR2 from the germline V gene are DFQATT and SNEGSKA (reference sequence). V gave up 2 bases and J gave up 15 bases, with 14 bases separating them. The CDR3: CSARLRTDLFF. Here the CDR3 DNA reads TGCAGTGCTAGACTCCGGACAGATCTGTTCTTC.

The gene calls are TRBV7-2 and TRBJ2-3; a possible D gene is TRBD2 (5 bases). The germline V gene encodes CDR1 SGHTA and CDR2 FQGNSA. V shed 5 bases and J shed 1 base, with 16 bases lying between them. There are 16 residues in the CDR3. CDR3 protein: CASSHPLGSGTDTQYF. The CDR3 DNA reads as TGTGCCAGCAGCCATCCCTTGGGGAGCGGCACAGATACGCAGTATTTT.

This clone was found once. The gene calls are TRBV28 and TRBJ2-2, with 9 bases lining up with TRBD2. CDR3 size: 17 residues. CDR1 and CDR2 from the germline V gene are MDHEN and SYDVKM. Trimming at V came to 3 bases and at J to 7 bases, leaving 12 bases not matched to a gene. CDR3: CASSLGNSGRVVGELFF. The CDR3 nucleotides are TGTGCCAGCAGTTTGGGTAATAGCGGGAGAGTAGTCGGGGAGCTGTTTTTT.

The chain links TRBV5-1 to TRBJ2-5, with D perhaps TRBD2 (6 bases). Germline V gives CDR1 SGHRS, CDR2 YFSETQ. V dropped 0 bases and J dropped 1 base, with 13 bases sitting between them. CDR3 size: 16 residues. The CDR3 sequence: CASSLGGIAAQETQYF. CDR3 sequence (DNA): TGCGCCAGCAGCTTGGGGGGGATAGCGGCCCAAGAGACCCAGTACTTC.

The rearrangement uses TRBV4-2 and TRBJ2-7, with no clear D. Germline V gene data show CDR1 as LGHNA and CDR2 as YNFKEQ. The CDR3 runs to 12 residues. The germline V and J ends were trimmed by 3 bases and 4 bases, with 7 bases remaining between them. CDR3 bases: TGTGCCAGCAGCCATGGGATTTACGAGCAGTACTTC. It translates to CASSHGIYEQYF.

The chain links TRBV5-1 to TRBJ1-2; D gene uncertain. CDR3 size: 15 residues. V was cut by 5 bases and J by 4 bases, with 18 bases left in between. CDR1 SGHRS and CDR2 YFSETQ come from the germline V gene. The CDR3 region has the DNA TGCGCCAGCAGTCCATCCCACTCAGTAATCTATGGCTACACCTTC. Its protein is CASSPSHSVIYGYTF.

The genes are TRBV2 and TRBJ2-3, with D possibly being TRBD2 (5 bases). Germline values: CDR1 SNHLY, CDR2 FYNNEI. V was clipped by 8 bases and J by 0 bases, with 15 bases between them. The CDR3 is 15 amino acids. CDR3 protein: CASSALASSTDTQYF. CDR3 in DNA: TGTGCCAGCTCGGCCTTAGCGTCGAGCACAGATACGCAGTATTTT.

The CDR3 nucleotides read TGTGCCACCAGTGATACGACAGGGGATCAGCAGTTCTTC. This encodes CATSDTTGDQQFF. The gene calls are TRBV24-1 and TRBJ2-1; 8 bases fit TRBD1. The trim removed 3 bases at V and 11 bases at J, leaving 5 bases unmatched. The CDR3 totals 13 residues. CDR1 is KGHDR and CDR2 is SFDVKD in the germline V gene.

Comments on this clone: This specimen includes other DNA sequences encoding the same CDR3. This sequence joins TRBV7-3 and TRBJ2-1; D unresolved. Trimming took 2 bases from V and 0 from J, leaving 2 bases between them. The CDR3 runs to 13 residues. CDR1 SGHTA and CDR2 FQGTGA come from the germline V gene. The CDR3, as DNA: TGTGCCAGCAGCTTATCCTCCTACAATGAGCAGTTCTTC. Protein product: CASSLSSYNEQFF.

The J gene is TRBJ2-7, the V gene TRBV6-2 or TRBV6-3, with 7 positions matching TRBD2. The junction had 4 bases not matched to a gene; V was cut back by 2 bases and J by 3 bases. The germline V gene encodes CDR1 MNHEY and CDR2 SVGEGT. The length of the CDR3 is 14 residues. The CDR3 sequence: CASSYAGVGYEQYF. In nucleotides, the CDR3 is TGTGCCAGCAGTTACGCGGGAGTCGGCTACGAGCAGTACTTC.

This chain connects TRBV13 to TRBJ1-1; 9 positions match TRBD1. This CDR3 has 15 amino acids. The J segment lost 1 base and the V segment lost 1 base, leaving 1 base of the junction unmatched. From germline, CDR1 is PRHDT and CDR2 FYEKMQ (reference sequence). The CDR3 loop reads CASSLEGQGNTEAFF. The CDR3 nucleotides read TGTGCCAGCAGCTTAGAGGGACAGGGGAACACTGAAGCTTTCTTT.

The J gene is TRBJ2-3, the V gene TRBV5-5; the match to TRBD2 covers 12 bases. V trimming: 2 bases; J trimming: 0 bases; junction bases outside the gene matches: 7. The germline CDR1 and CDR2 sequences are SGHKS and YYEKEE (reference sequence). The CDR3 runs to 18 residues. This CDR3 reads CASSFQGLAGLSTDTQYF. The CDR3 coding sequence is TGTGCCAGCAGCTTTCAAGGACTAGCGGGACTTAGCACAGATACGCAGTATTTT.

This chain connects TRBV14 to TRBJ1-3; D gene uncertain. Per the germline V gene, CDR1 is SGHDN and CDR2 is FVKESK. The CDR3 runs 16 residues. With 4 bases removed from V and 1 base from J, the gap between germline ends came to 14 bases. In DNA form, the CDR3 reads TGTGCCAGCAGCCCCTTCGGGAGTCTTTCTGGAAACACCATATATTTT. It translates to CASSPFGSLSGNTIYF.

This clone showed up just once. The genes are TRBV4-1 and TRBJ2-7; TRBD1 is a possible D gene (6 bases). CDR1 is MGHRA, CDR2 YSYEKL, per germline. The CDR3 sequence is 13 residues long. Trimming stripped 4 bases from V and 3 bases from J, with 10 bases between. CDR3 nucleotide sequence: TGCGCCAGCAGCCCCATGGACAGCTACGAGCAGTACTTC. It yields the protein CASSPMDSYEQYF.

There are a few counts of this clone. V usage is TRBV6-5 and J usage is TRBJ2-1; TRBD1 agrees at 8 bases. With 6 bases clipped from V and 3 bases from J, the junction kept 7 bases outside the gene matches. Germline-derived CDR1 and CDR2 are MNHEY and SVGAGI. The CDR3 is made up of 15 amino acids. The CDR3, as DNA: TGTGCCAGCAGCCCCCAGACAGGGGACTACAATGAGCAGTTCTTC. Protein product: CASSPQTGDYNEQFF.

CDR3 coding DNA: TGTGCCAGCAGCTACGTCCCGGGACAGGGAGGTAGGAACAATGAGCAGTTCTTC. Translated: CASSYVPGQGGRNNEQFF. The chain is built from TRBV2 and TRBJ2-1, with TRBD1 matching 9 bases. The CDR3 runs 18 residues. Trimming removed 6 bases from V and 5 bases from J; junction bases left unmatched: 17. Germline V CDR1 and CDR2: SNHLY, FYNNEI.

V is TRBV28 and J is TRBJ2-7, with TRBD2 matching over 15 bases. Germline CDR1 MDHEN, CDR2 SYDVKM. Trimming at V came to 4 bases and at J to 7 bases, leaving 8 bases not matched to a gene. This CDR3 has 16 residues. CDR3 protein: CASSSWTSGRAKEQYF. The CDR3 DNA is TGTGCCAGCAGTTCGTGGACTAGCGGGAGGGCCAAAGAGCAGTACTTC. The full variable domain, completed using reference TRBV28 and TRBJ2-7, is DVKVTQSSRYLVKRTGEKVFLECVQDMDHENMFWYRQDPGLGLRLIYFSYDVKMKEKGDIPEGYSVSREKKERFSLILESASTNQTSMYLCASSSWTSGRAKEQYFGPGTRLTVT.

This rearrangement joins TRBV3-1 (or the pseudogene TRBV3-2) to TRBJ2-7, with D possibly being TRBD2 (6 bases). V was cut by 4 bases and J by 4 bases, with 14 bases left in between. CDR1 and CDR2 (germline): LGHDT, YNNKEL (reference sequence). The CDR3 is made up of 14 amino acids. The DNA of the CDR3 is TGTGCCAGCAGCCGACTGGGGGGAGGTTACGAGCAGTACTTC. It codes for CASSRLGGGYEQYF.